These 16 T cell receptor beta chains were sequenced from one sample in a study of T cell responses to AZD1222 COVID-19 vaccine. Generated by immunoSEQ multiplex PCR, the TCRdb table keeps only in-frame clones and is missing some. The sample contains 44,000 or so clones, 83% of which appear only once. Sample: peripheral blood, taken on day 0 of AZD1222 vaccination. These receptors were obtained from an adult in good health.

In its sample, this clone was seen a few times. CDR3 residues: CASSPRRSDRLGEQYF. The CDR3 coding sequence is TGTGCCAGCAGCCCGCGCCGCTCAGACAGGTTGGGCGAGCAGTACTTC. V gene TRBV9 combines with J gene TRBJ2-7; a weak D match, TRBD1 (6 bases). The CDR3 extends over 16 amino acids. Germline loops: CDR1 SGDLS, CDR2 YYNGEE. V lost 4 bases, J lost 6 bases, and 23 bases lay in between.

V usage is TRBV28 and J usage is TRBJ2-7; TRBD1 agrees at 7 bases. CDR1 MDHEN and CDR2 SYDVKM come from the germline V gene. This CDR3 has 13 amino acids. The trim removed 6 bases at V and 1 base at J, leaving 3 bases unmatched. CDR3 in DNA: TGTGCCAGCAGGAAGGGACAGTCCTACGAGCAGTACTTC. This sequence encodes CASRKGQSYEQYF.

This chain connects TRBV3-1 (or the pseudogene TRBV3-2) to TRBJ2-4; a weak D match, TRBD1 (7 bases). Trimming removed 1 base at V and 6 bases at J, with 16 bases between. CDR3 length: 16 residues. Germline CDR1 LGHDT, CDR2 YNNKEL (reference sequence). CDR3 sequence: CASSQGHGQGGNIQYF. CDR3 coding DNA: TGTGCCAGCAGCCAAGGACACGGGCAGGGGGGAAACATTCAGTACTTC.

This chain joins TRBV7-3 and TRBJ2-2, with a weak D call TRBD2 (5 bases). The V end was cut by 4 bases, the J end by 7 bases, with 10 bases between. The CDR3 length is 13 residues. CDR1 and CDR2 (germline): SGHTA, FQGTGA. For the CDR3, the DNA is TGTGCCAGCAGCTCAAACAGCGGCGGGGAGCTGTTTTTT. This translates into CASSSNSGGELFF.

The chain links TRBV29-1 to TRBJ2-1; 11 bases are a match to TRBD2. The V and J ends lost 3 bases and 0 bases, in that order; junction bases with no gene match: 4. CDR1 is SQVTM and CDR2 is ANQGSEA in the germline V gene. CDR3 length: 16 residues. The CDR3 loop is CSVELTSGSSYNEQFF. As DNA, the CDR3 is TGCAGCGTTGAGCTCACTAGCGGGAGCTCCTACAATGAGCAGTTCTTC.

This chain connects TRBV28 to TRBJ2-5; D is perhaps TRBD1 (5 bases). The CDR3 length is 14 residues. V lost 2 bases, J lost 7 bases, and 14 bases lay in between. CDR1 and CDR2 from the germline V gene are MDHEN and SYDVKM. The CDR3 bases are TGTGCCAGCAGTTTACTGTTCGGGCAGGGGACCCAGTACTTC. Encoded protein: CASSLLFGQGTQYF.

V is TRBV6-1 and J is TRBJ1-1; D is possibly TRBD1 (6 bases). The CDR3 totals 13 residues. Germline loops: CDR1 MNHNS, CDR2 SASEGT. V was cut by 0 bases and J by 7 bases, with 9 bases left in between. The DNA of the CDR3 is TGTGCCAGCAGTGAAGCGCCACAGGGTGAAGCTTTCTTT. It is translated as CASSEAPQGEAFF.

This clone was found once. This chain joins TRBV4-1 and TRBJ1-1; D ambiguous. Germline lookup yields CDR1 MGHRA and CDR2 YSYEKL. V was cut by 1 base and J by 1 base, with 4 bases left in between. CDR3 length equals 13 residues. CDR3 loop: CASSQVANTEAFF. CDR3 bases: TGCGCCAGCAGCCAAGTGGCGAACACTGAAGCTTTCTTT.

This sequence joins TRBV29-1 and TRBJ2-7; 8 positions match TRBD1. Germline V lookup: CDR1 SQVTM, CDR2 ANQGSEA. Unmatched junction bases numbered 5, after V lost 7 bases and J lost 3 bases. The CDR3 sequence is 12 residues long. CDR3 in amino acids: CSGRTGSYEQYF. The DNA of the CDR3 is TGCAGCGGTCGGACAGGGAGCTACGAGCAGTACTTC.

Only a few counts were recorded for this clone. This rearrangement joins TRBV4-1 to TRBJ2-7; 10 bases are a match to TRBD2. With V trimmed by 4 bases and J by 5 bases, 5 bases remained unmatched. Germline values: CDR1 MGHRA, CDR2 YSYEKL. CDR3 size: 14 residues. The CDR3 spells CASSPSGGADEQYF. The CDR3 DNA sequence: TGCGCCAGCAGCCCGAGCGGGGGGGCCGACGAGCAGTACTTC.

The rearrangement joins TRBV27 to TRBJ1-2; 8 bases are shared with TRBD1. Germline V gene data show CDR1 as MNHEY and CDR2 as SMNVEV (reference sequence). The trim removed 5 bases at V and 1 base at J, leaving 12 bases unmatched. The CDR3 totals 17 residues. DNA of the CDR3: TGTGCCAGCAGTGACCTCCGGGCAGGGGGCCATAACTATGGCTACACCTTC. Its translation: CASSDLRAGGHNYGYTF.

This chain links TRBV7-9 with TRBJ2-1; 7 bases align to TRBD1. Per the germline V gene, CDR1 is SEHNR and CDR2 is FQNEAQ (reference sequence). The ends lost 5 bases at V and 7 bases at J; junction bases unmatched: 2. The CDR3 sequence is 12 residues long. The CDR3 loop reads CASSRQGNEQFF. The CDR3 DNA sequence: TGTGCCAGCAGCCGACAGGGTAATGAGCAGTTCTTC.

This chain joins TRBV19 and TRBJ2-2; a possible D gene is TRBD2 (7 bases). The CDR3 is made up of 15 amino acids. The V and J ends lost 6 bases and 3 bases respectively, with 14 bases between them. CDR1 and CDR2 from the germline V gene are LNHDA and SQIVND (reference sequence). CDR3 residues: CASSLEGGDTGELFF. The CDR3 nucleotides are TGTGCCAGTAGCCTGGAGGGGGGGGACACCGGGGAGCTGTTTTTT.

This chain connects TRBV24-1 to TRBJ2-5, with 7 bases fitting TRBD2. The CDR3 totals 13 residues. V dropped 5 bases and J dropped 3; count of bases not matched to a gene: 2. CDR1 is KGHDR and CDR2 is SFDVKD in the germline V gene. The CDR3 DNA follows: TGTGCCACCAGTGGGGGAGGGGAAGAGACCCAGTACTTC. This sequence encodes CATSGGGEETQYF.

The chain uses TRBV19 and TRBJ1-6; D unclear. With 5 bases removed from V and 8 bases from J, the gap between germline ends came to 13 bases. From germline, CDR1 is LNHDA and CDR2 SQIVND (reference sequence). This CDR3 contains 14 residues. CDR3 loop: CASSFGHQDSPLHF. CDR3 bases: TGTGCCAGTAGTTTTGGTCATCAAGATTCACCCCTCCACTTT.

The CDR3 DNA follows: TGTGCCAGCAGCCAAGAGGGGGGGTGGGATCAGCCCCAGCATTTT. This codes for CASSQEGGWDQPQHF. The V gene is TRBV3-1 (or the pseudogene TRBV3-2), the J gene TRBJ1-5, with D tentatively TRBD1 (5 bases). The CDR3 is 15 amino acids. The germline V and J ends were trimmed by 0 bases and 5 bases, with 11 bases remaining between them. Germline lookup yields CDR1 LGHDT and CDR2 YNNKEL (reference sequence).